The 7 T cell receptor beta chains listed next were all sequenced from one sample in a study of blood T cells in healthy people across ages. Then a second PCR, running about 6 to 11 cycles, was carried out with a sample-barcoded 5' primer and a J-beta primer mix. One entry per CDR3 protein results from TCRdb running MiXCR on the 5' RACE reads. The repertoire consists of about a million distinct CDR3 sequences, with 35% to 40% occurring once and the leading ten covering 13%. Sequencing was performed on blood. Source of these receptors: a man in his late teens or twenties in good health.

This clonotype was observed a handful of times. This sequence joins TRBV4-3 and TRBJ2-1; 8 bases line up with TRBD1. Germline V lookup: CDR1 LGHNA, CDR2 YSLEER. V was pared by 3 bases and J by 6 bases, with 10 bases of the junction left unmatched. The length of the CDR3 is 16 residues. The CDR3 spells CASSHFRTGSTNEQFF. CDR3 bases: TGCGCCAGCAGCCATTTTAGGACAGGGTCTACCAATGAGCAGTTCTTC.

The J gene is TRBJ2-1, the V gene TRBV6-2 or TRBV6-3; 8 bases agree with TRBD2. The V segment lost 0 bases and the J segment 4 bases; nucleotides outside the gene matches: 8. The CDR3 is 17 residues long. Germline V CDR1 and CDR2: MNHEY, SVGEGT. The CDR3 bases are TGTGCCAGCAGTTACTCGAAGGGGCGGGGGGATTACAATGAGCAGTTCTTC. It translates to CASSYSKGRGDYNEQFF.

This chain uses TRBV27 with TRBJ2-7; maybe TRBD1 (6 bases). Germline V gives CDR1 MNHEY, CDR2 SMNVEV (reference sequence). CDR3 size: 16 residues. Trimming stripped 7 bases from V and 7 bases from J, with 26 bases between. The CDR3, as DNA: TGTGCCAGCACTCATTTTCCGAGACAGGAGTACAATGAGCAGTACTTC. Protein product: CASTHFPRQEYNEQYF.

This clonotype was observed a few times. The V call is TRBV12-3 or TRBV12-4, the J call TRBJ2-7; 10 bases fit TRBD2. The CDR3 totals 14 residues. V lost 4 bases to trimming and J lost 5 bases; unmatched junction nucleotides: 5. DNA of the CDR3: TGTGCCAGCAGTTCTAGCGGGGGATTCCACGAGCAGTACTTC. It codes for CASSSSGGFHEQYF.

The table lists this clonotype with many counts. The rearrangement links TRBV20-1 to TRBJ2-3; D is undetermined. V was cut by 6 bases and J by 7 bases, with 8 bases left in between. Germline V gene sequence: CDR1 DFQATT, CDR2 SNEGSKA (reference sequence). This CDR3 is 10 amino acids long. The CDR3 coding sequence is TGCAGTGCCTTGAGTAATACGCAGTATTTT. Translating gives CSALSNTQYF.

This chain joins TRBV9 and TRBJ1-2; D may be TRBD1 (6 bases). Trimming pared 3 bases from V and 0 bases from J, leaving 12 bases between. From germline, CDR1 is SGDLS and CDR2 YYNGEE. The CDR3 has 15 residues. The CDR3 sequence: CASSEGAGANYGYTF. CDR3 nucleotide sequence: TGTGCCAGCAGCGAAGGGGCAGGGGCTAACTATGGCTACACCTTC. Full variable domain (outside the CDR3, taken from reference TRBV9 and TRBJ1-2): DSGVTQTPKHLITATGQRVTLRCSPRSGDLSVYWYQQSLDQGLQFLIQYYNGEERAKGNILERFSAQQFPDLHSELNLSSLELGDSALYFCASSEGAGANYGYTFGSGTRLTVV.

This clonotype was observed a handful of times. The rearrangement joins TRBV20-1 to TRBJ1-5; D not certain. CDR1 is DFQATT, CDR2 SNEGSKA, per germline (reference sequence). V shed 6 bases and J shed 7 bases, with 13 bases lying between them. This CDR3 has 12 residues. The CDR3 here is CSAIDGTQPQHF. In DNA, the CDR3 is TGCAGTGCCATCGACGGTACGCAGCCCCAGCATTTT.